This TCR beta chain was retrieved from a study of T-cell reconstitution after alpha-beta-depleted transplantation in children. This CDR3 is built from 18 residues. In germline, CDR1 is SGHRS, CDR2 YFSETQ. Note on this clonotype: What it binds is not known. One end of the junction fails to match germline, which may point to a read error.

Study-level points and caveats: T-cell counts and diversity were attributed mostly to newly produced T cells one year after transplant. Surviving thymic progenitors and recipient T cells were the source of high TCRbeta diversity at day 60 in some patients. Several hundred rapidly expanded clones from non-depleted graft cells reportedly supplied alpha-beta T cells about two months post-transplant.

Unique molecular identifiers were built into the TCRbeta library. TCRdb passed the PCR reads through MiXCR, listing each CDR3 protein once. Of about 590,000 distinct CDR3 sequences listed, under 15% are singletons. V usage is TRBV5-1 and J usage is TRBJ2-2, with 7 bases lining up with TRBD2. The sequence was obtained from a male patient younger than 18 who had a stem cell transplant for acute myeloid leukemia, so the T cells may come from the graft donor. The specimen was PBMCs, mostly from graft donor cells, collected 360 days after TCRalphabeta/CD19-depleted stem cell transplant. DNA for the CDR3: TGCGCCAGCAGCTTGCCGCGAGCGGGGAAAACGAACACCGGGGGGCTGTTTTTT. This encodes CASSLPRAGKTNTGGLFF.